The 24 T cell receptor beta chains below come from one sample, sequenced in a study of T cell responses to AZD1222 COVID-19 vaccine. Using immunoSEQ multiplex PCR, the repertoire was profiled, and TCRdb retains in-frame clones only, with some absent. The repertoire holds around 78,000 clones, around nine tenths seen once, with 4.5% in the top ten. Sequencing used peripheral blood, obtained on day 0 of MenACWY control vaccination. These receptors all come from an adult in good health.

The chain combines TRBV3-1 (or the pseudogene TRBV3-2) with TRBJ1-6; D gene ambiguous. Germline V CDR1 and CDR2: LGHDT, YNNKEL (reference sequence). The CDR3 has 14 amino acids. Trimming shortened V by 6 bases and J by 4 bases, and 10 bases separated the two germline ends. CDR3 loop: CASSPGEYNSPLHF. The CDR3 bases are TGTGCCAGCAGTCCTGGGGAATATAATTCACCCCTCCACTTT.

This chain connects TRBV28 to TRBJ1-1, with D hard to call. The ends were cut back, 2 bases at V and 3 bases at J, with 7 bases in the middle. Germline values: CDR1 MDHEN, CDR2 SYDVKM. The CDR3 consists of 13 residues. This CDR3 is CASSLGTDTEAFF. CDR3 DNA: TGTGCCAGCAGTTTAGGTACGGACACTGAAGCTTTCTTT.

This chain links TRBV14 with TRBJ2-1; 10 nucleotides align to TRBD2. Germline V gene sequence: CDR1 SGHDN, CDR2 FVKESK. CDR3 length equals 14 residues. With V trimmed by 4 bases and J by 6 bases, 3 bases remained unmatched. CDR3 DNA sequence: TGTGCCAGCAGCCTACTAGCGGGACCCAATGAGCAGTTCTTC. Its translation: CASSLLAGPNEQFF.

The chain couples TRBV27 to TRBJ1-3, with D unresolved. The V and J ends lost 5 bases and 0 bases respectively, with 8 bases between them. The CDR3 is 14 residues long. Germline V CDR1 and CDR2: MNHEY, SMNVEV (reference sequence). CDR3 nucleotide sequence: TGTGCCAGCAGTGGTCGGACCTCTGGAAACACCATATATTTT. Protein: CASSGRTSGNTIYF.

The chain employs TRBV15 and TRBJ1-6; no clear D gene. The CDR3 covers 15 residues. CDR1 is LNHNV and CDR2 is YYDKDF in the germline V gene (reference sequence). With 0 bases removed from V and 4 bases from J, the gap between germline ends came to 7 bases. The CDR3 here is CATSREADYNSPLHF. DNA for the CDR3: TGTGCCACCAGCAGAGAAGCGGATTATAATTCACCCCTCCACTTT.

Only one count was recorded for this clone. In DNA, the CDR3 is TGTGCCATCAGTGAAGGGGGCTCTGGAAACACCATATATTTT. Residues: CAISEGGSGNTIYF. V gene TRBV10-3 combines with J gene TRBJ1-3, with D possibly TRBD1 on 6 matching bases. The ends were cut back, 3 bases at V and 0 bases at J, with 6 bases in the middle. CDR3 length: 14 amino acids. CDR1 ENHRY and CDR2 SYGVKD come from the germline V gene.

The genes are TRBV7-9 and TRBJ2-7; possibly TRBD2 for D (6 bases). This CDR3 region has 16 residues. The V gene's germline CDR1 is SEHNR and CDR2 FQNEAQ (reference sequence). Trimming cost V 1 base and J 7 bases, with 20 bases left between them. The CDR3 region has the DNA TGTGCCAGCAGCTTAGGGCTGCCGGGAGTGCCCTTAGAGCAGTACTTC. Protein: CASSLGLPGVPLEQYF.

The V call is TRBV6-5, the J call TRBJ1-2; D gene unclear. The germline CDR1 and CDR2 sequences are MNHEY and SVGAGI. The CDR3 has 12 residues. Deletions cut 6 bases from V and 4 bases from J, with 9 bases between. CDR3 region: CASRKGIYGYTF. The CDR3 DNA is TGTGCCAGCAGAAAAGGAATCTATGGCTACACCTTC.

V gene TRBV15 combines with J gene TRBJ2-7, with 9 positions matching TRBD2. This CDR3 has 17 amino acids. The V gene end was trimmed by 0 bases and the J gene end by 1 base; junction bases not matched to a gene: 7. Germline CDR1 reads LNHNV; CDR2 reads YYDKDF (reference sequence). The CDR3 DNA is TGTGCCACCAGCAGAGATCAGGTAGCGGGAGCTTCCTACGAGCAGTACTTC. The encoded protein is CATSRDQVAGASYEQYF.

The chain links TRBV9 to TRBJ1-1; D remains ambiguous. The CDR3 loop spans 13 amino acids. Germline V gene lookup returns CDR1 SGDLS and CDR2 YYNGEE. Deletions cut 0 bases from V and 1 base from J, with 4 bases between. The CDR3: CASSVGRNTEAFF. The CDR3 DNA follows: TGTGCCAGCAGCGTAGGAAGGAACACTGAAGCTTTCTTT.

This clone has only one observation. J is TRBJ2-7 and V is TRBV3-1 (or the pseudogene TRBV3-2); D unresolved. Trimming cost V 0 bases and J 2 bases, with 14 bases left between them. Germline CDR1 is LGHDT and CDR2 is YNNKEL (reference sequence). The CDR3 consists of 16 residues. The CDR3 reads CASSQDLFRPPYEQYF. The CDR3 bases are TGTGCCAGCAGCCAAGATCTATTCCGCCCCCCCTACGAGCAGTACTTC.

The chain is built from TRBV5-6 and TRBJ2-2; D uncertain. The CDR3 length is 11 residues. Germline V gene sequence: CDR1 SGHDT, CDR2 YYEEEE. V was pared by 4 bases and J by 3 bases, with 1 base between. The CDR3 nucleotides read TGTGCCAGCAGCCACACCGGGGAGCTGTTTTTT. Residues: CASSHTGELFF.

The V call is TRBV6-6, the J call TRBJ1-5; TRBD1 agrees at 8 bases. V lost 7 bases and J lost 4; bases outside the gene matches: 3. The CDR3 spans 13 residues. Germline CDR1 and CDR2: MNHNY and SVGAGI (reference sequence). The CDR3 is CASIDRGNQPQHF. For the CDR3, the DNA is TGTGCCAGCATCGACAGGGGTAATCAGCCCCAGCATTTT.

The J gene is TRBJ1-5, the V gene TRBV19; TRBD1 matches 9 bases. V gave up 5 bases and J gave up 4 bases; unmatched junction bases: 6. Germline V gene sequence: CDR1 LNHDA, CDR2 SQIVND (reference sequence). The CDR3 is 15 amino acids. CDR3 protein: CASSWGDRANQPQHF. The CDR3 coding sequence is TGTGCCAGTAGTTGGGGGGACAGGGCAAATCAGCCCCAGCATTTT. The whole variable domain, filled in from reference TRBV19 and TRBJ1-5, reads DGGITQSPKYLFRKEGQNVTLSCEQNLNHDAMYWYRQDPGQGLRLIYYSQIVNDFQKGDIAEGYSVSREKKESFPLTVTSAQKNPTAFYLCASSWGDRANQPQHFGDGTRLSIL.

V is TRBV27 and J is TRBJ1-5; D not resolved. CDR3 length equals 15 residues. V lost 3 bases and J 2 bases, leaving 11 bases between the germline ends. Germline lookup yields CDR1 MNHEY and CDR2 SMNVEV (reference sequence). The CDR3 nucleotides read TGTGCCAGCAGTTTGGATATGCAGGGCAATCAGCCCCAGCATTTT. Amino acid sequence: CASSLDMQGNQPQHF.

The genes are TRBV15 and TRBJ1-2; TRBD1 agrees at 8 bases. From germline, CDR1 is LNHNV and CDR2 YYDKDF (reference sequence). Trimming cost V 1 base and J 4 bases; bases outside gene matches: 8. This CDR3 comprises 16 residues. CDR3 bases: TGTGCCACCAGCAGAGGGTCGGACAGGGAAGGCTATGGCTACACCTTC. Protein sequence: CATSRGSDREGYGYTF.

The chain uses TRBV4-1 and TRBJ2-7; 7 bases are shared with TRBD2. The CDR3 length is 15 residues. The V gene end was trimmed by 1 base and the J gene end by 3 bases; junction bases not matched to a gene: 6. From germline, CDR1 is MGHRA and CDR2 YSYEKL. The CDR3 sequence: CASSQVASGNYEQYF. DNA of the CDR3: TGCGCCAGCAGCCAAGTGGCTAGCGGAAACTACGAGCAGTACTTC.

The V call is TRBV15, the J call TRBJ1-2, with TRBD1 matching 7 bases. Unmatched junction bases numbered 5, after V lost 4 bases and J lost 6 bases. CDR3 length equals 13 residues. Germline CDR1 reads LNHNV; CDR2 reads YYDKDF (reference sequence). The CDR3 here is CATSIAGGDGYTF. CDR3 nucleotide sequence: TGTGCCACCAGCATTGCAGGGGGAGATGGCTACACCTTC.

Here the CDR3 DNA reads TGTGCCAGCAGCACCCTAGCGGGGCCCTACAATGAGCAGTTCTTC. Encoded protein: CASSTLAGPYNEQFF. The chain recombines TRBV9 with TRBJ2-1, with 9 bases matching TRBD2. The ends lost 4 bases at V and 2 bases at J; junction bases unmatched: 4. The V gene's germline CDR1 is SGDLS and CDR2 YYNGEE. The CDR3 has 15 residues.

J is TRBJ2-5 and V is TRBV29-1, with 12 bases lining up with TRBD1. Germline V lookup: CDR1 SQVTM, CDR2 ANQGSEA. Unmatched junction bases numbered 13, after V lost 6 bases and J lost 5 bases. This CDR3 is built from 16 residues. The CDR3 loop reads CSVGTGGYVGRETQYF. The CDR3 DNA reads TGCAGCGTAGGGACAGGGGGCTACGTTGGTCGGGAGACCCAGTACTTC.

CDR3 sequence: CAWTRVQNTEAFF. The CDR3 DNA sequence: TGTGCCTGGACAAGGGTACAGAACACTGAAGCTTTCTTT. V usage is TRBV30 and J usage is TRBJ1-1; D is unresolved. The ends were cut back, 4 bases at V and 1 base at J, with 10 bases in the middle. Germline-derived CDR1 and CDR2 are GTSNPN and SVGIG (reference sequence). The CDR3 loop spans 13 amino acids.

The chain uses TRBV3-1 (or the pseudogene TRBV3-2) and TRBJ2-5; D is perhaps TRBD2 (5 bases). CDR3 length: 15 amino acids. Trimming shortened V by 0 bases and J by 4 bases, and 12 bases separated the two germline ends. Germline V gene data show CDR1 as LGHDT and CDR2 as YNNKEL (reference sequence). The CDR3 loop is CASSQDGLAGETQYF. The CDR3 DNA reads TGTGCCAGCAGCCAAGATGGCCTAGCTGGAGAGACCCAGTACTTC.

This CDR3 is CASSSIQGPTIMEQYF. Here the CDR3 DNA reads TGTGCCAGCAGTTCTATACAGGGACCTACGATTATGGAGCAGTACTTC. The rearrangement links TRBV6-6 to TRBJ2-7; maybe TRBD1 (6 bases). V was cut by 4 bases and J by 7 bases, with 23 bases left in between. CDR1 MNHNY and CDR2 SVGAGI come from the germline V gene (reference sequence). The length of the CDR3 is 16 residues.

The chain has TRBV7-2 and TRBJ2-2; 14 bases are shared with TRBD2. Germline CDR1 reads SGHTA; CDR2 reads FQGNSA. This CDR3 spans 17 amino acids. The junction had 4 bases not matched to a gene; V was cut back by 1 base and J by 6 bases. The CDR3 DNA reads as TGTGCCAGCAGCTTAGAGGGGACTAGCGGGAGCGCCGGGGAGCTGTTTTTT. It encodes CASSLEGTSGSAGELFF.